Listed here are 26 T cell receptor beta chains from one sample, sequenced in a study of blood T cells in healthy people across ages. The second PCR ran 7 to 11 cycles with a sample-barcoded 5' primer and J-beta primers. One entry per CDR3 protein, called by TCRdb with MiXCR from the 5' RACE reads. The table has over a million distinct CDR3 sequences, roughly 40% seen once. Sequencing was performed on blood. These receptors were collected from a woman aged 18-30 years in good health.

This clonotype was counted between two and nine times. The chain combines TRBV7-8 with TRBJ1-4, with 7 bases identical to TRBD1. Germline V CDR1 and CDR2: SGHVS, FQNEAQ. The CDR3 is made up of 16 amino acids. Trimming cost V 4 bases and J 8 bases; bases outside gene matches: 13. This CDR3 is CASSYQPTGIVEKLFF. The CDR3 nucleotides are TGTGCCAGCAGCTACCAACCGACAGGGATTGTGGAAAAACTGTTTTTT.

This clonotype was seen ten or more times. The chain recombines TRBV20-1 with TRBJ2-7, with no clear D. The CDR3 extends over 13 amino acids. Trimming shortened V by 5 bases and J by 5 bases, and 16 bases separated the two germline ends. Per germline, CDR1 DFQATT and CDR2 SNEGSKA (reference sequence). This CDR3 reads CSAQTAARDEQYF. As DNA, the CDR3 is TGCAGTGCTCAAACTGCCGCCCGTGACGAGCAGTACTTC.

Details on this clonotype: At one of its ends the junction is not consistent with the germline gene, which may arise from a read error. The chain links TRBV5-1 to TRBJ1-1, with TRBD1 as a possible D gene (5 bases). The germline gives CDR1 SGHRS, CDR2 YFSETQ. The CDR3 length is 15 residues. CDR3 in amino acids: CASSLVGAGGTEAFF. The CDR3 nucleotides read TGCGCCAGCAGTTTGGTAGGGGCTGGAGGCACTGAAGCTTTCTTT.

This chain joins TRBV20-1 and TRBJ2-7; D assignment may be TRBD1 or TRBD2 (6 bases each). CDR3 length: 16 residues. Germline V gene data show CDR1 as DFQATT and CDR2 as SNEGSKA (reference sequence). Trimming cost V 8 bases and J 0 bases, with 23 bases left between them. The CDR3 DNA follows: TGCAGTTCTGTACTTTTGGGGGGCCCAAGCTCCTACGAGCAGTACTTC. Its translation is CSSVLLGGPSSYEQYF.

The chain has TRBV12-3 or TRBV12-4 and TRBJ2-1; D is perhaps TRBD2 (6 bases). The CDR3 runs to 13 residues. Trimming pared 5 bases from V and 6 bases from J, leaving 11 bases between. CDR3 DNA: TGTGCCAGCAGTGACGGGGGACTCAATGAGCAGTTCTTC. It is translated as CASSDGGLNEQFF.

This chain joins TRBV6-2 or TRBV6-3 and TRBJ2-5; 11 nucleotides agree with TRBD2. The junction had 11 bases not matched to a gene; V was cut back by 6 bases and J by 5 bases. CDR1 and CDR2 from the germline V gene are MNHEY and SVGEGT. This CDR3 contains 16 residues. The CDR3 is CASSSLSGGARETQYF. CDR3 DNA sequence: TGTGCCAGCAGCTCCCTTAGCGGGGGGGCAAGGGAGACCCAGTACTTC.

This clonotype was counted a few times. V usage is TRBV10-3 and J usage is TRBJ1-2; 8 bases match TRBD1. After removal of 2 bases from V and 0 bases from J, the junction contained 5 bases not matched to a gene. The CDR3 is 16 residues long. In germline, CDR1 is ENHRY, CDR2 SYGVKD. This chain's CDR3 is CAISEGTGDSNYGYTF. In DNA, the CDR3 is TGTGCCATCAGTGAGGGGACAGGAGACTCTAACTATGGCTACACCTTC.

With respect to this clonotype: This may be a read error, as it is one base from a much larger clone. The chain carries TRBV29-1 and TRBJ2-7, with a possible D match to TRBD1 (6 bases). The V end was cut by 4 bases, the J end by 0 bases, with 7 bases between. Germline loops: CDR1 SQVTM, CDR2 ANQGSEA. The CDR3 contains 12 residues. The CDR3 coding sequence is TGCAGCGTTGTCAGGGGCTCCTACGAGCAGTACTTC. Protein sequence: CSVVRGSYEQYF.

The chain carries TRBV5-1 and TRBJ2-3; D is undetermined. This CDR3 spans 15 amino acids. Germline V lookup: CDR1 SGHRS, CDR2 YFSETQ. The V end lost 6 bases, the J end lost 2 bases, and 16 bases lay between the germline ends. This CDR3 reads CASNHRARHTDTQYF. CDR3 DNA: TGCGCCAGCAATCATAGAGCGAGACACACAGATACGCAGTATTTT.

There are a few counts of this clonotype. The chain joins TRBV7-8 to TRBJ2-7; D unclear. CDR3 length equals 15 residues. V lost 1 base, J lost 2 bases, and 12 bases lay in between. CDR1 and CDR2 (germline): SGHVS, FQNEAQ. CDR3 DNA sequence: TGTGCCAGCAGCTTAGTGGGCAGTTCCACCTACGAGCAGTACTTC. This sequence encodes CASSLVGSSTYEQYF. The full variable domain, with the rest looked up from reference TRBV7-8 and TRBJ2-7, is GAGVSQSPRYKVAKRGQDVALRCDPISGHVSLFWYQQALGQGPEFLTYFQNEAQLDKSGLPSDRFFAERPEGSVSTLKIQRTQQEDSAVYLCASSLVGSSTYEQYFGPGTRLTVT.

The chain links TRBV20-1 to TRBJ2-5; TRBD2 matches 8 bases. V lost 2 bases, J lost 5 bases, and 7 bases stayed unmatched. This CDR3 is built from 14 residues. Per the germline V gene, CDR1 is DFQATT and CDR2 is SNEGSKA (reference sequence). The chain's CDR3 is CSARFPASGETQYF. CDR3 in DNA: TGCAGTGCTAGATTTCCGGCTAGCGGGGAGACCCAGTACTTC.

This clonotype was seen a single time. The junction departs from germline at one end; a sequencing error may be responsible. The CDR3 DNA follows: TGTGCCAGCAGTTTAGGTACGGATTCAGATACGCAGTGTTTT. It specifies CASSLGTDSDTQCF. The chain employs TRBV28 and TRBJ2-3, with D hard to call. The CDR3 consists of 14 residues. The V gene's germline CDR1 is MDHEN and CDR2 SYDVKM.

The rearrangement joins TRBV3-1 to TRBJ2-3; tentatively, D is TRBD1 or TRBD2 (5 bases each). Per germline, CDR1 LGHDT and CDR2 YNNKEL (reference sequence). Trimming took off 6 bases at V and 5 bases at J, with 18 bases between the two ends. The CDR3 contains 15 residues. For the CDR3, the DNA is TGTGCCAGCAGACCCGGGACGGCCGCCGAAGATACGCAGTATTTT. Protein product: CASRPGTAAEDTQYF.

This clonotype occurred a few times. The gene calls are TRBV14 and TRBJ2-7, with D uncertain. Per germline, CDR1 SGHDN and CDR2 FVKESK. V lost 2 bases to trimming and J lost 4 bases, with 18 bases between them. The CDR3 extends over 16 amino acids. The CDR3 region is CASSQLIHSTQYEQYF. DNA for the CDR3: TGTGCCAGCAGCCAATTGATCCACAGTACACAGTACGAGCAGTACTTC.

This clonotype has more than one count but fewer than ten. The V and J genes are TRBV7-2 and TRBJ2-3; 8 bases fit TRBD1. The V gene's germline CDR1 is SGHTA and CDR2 FQGNSA. The J segment lost 6 bases and the V segment lost 6 bases, leaving 11 bases of the junction unmatched. This CDR3 has 15 residues. This chain's CDR3 is CASSQDRDTLDTQYF. The CDR3 region has the DNA TGTGCCAGCAGTCAGGACAGGGACACGCTGGATACGCAGTATTTT.

This chain uses TRBV6-5 with TRBJ2-1; the D gene is possibly TRBD2 (7 bases). V shed 3 bases and J shed 6 bases, with 12 bases lying between them. The CDR3 has 14 amino acids. Germline V CDR1 and CDR2: MNHEY, SVGAGI. The CDR3 DNA is TGTGCCAGCAGTTATGGGGGGGGCCGCAATGAGCAGTTCTTC. This encodes CASSYGGGRNEQFF.

This clonotype was seen a handful of times. The V gene is TRBV12-3 or TRBV12-4, the J gene TRBJ2-5; 8 positions agree with TRBD2. With 3 bases clipped from V and 1 base from J, the junction kept 10 bases outside the gene matches. CDR3 length equals 17 residues. The DNA for the CDR3 is TGTGCCAGCAGTTTCATGCGGGCGGGGGGCCTCCAAGAGACCCAGTACTTC. As protein: CASSFMRAGGLQETQYF.

Only a few counts were recorded for this clonotype. CDR3 coding DNA: TGTGCCAGCAGCTTTAGAGTCGACGGCCCGGAAAAACTGTTTTTT. It is translated as CASSFRVDGPEKLFF. V is TRBV13 and J is TRBJ1-4; D gene ambiguous. V was pared by 3 bases and J by 8 bases, with 16 bases between. CDR1 is PRHDT and CDR2 is FYEKMQ in the germline V gene (reference sequence). The CDR3 extends over 15 amino acids.

This clonotype showed up just a few times. V gene TRBV10-3 combines with J gene TRBJ2-7; D possibly corresponds to TRBD1 (5 bases). The germline CDR1 and CDR2 sequences are ENHRY and SYGVKD. The CDR3 has 16 amino acids. V shed 0 bases and J shed 0 bases, with 12 bases lying between them. CDR3 sequence reads: CAISESIGASSYEQYF. The CDR3, as DNA: TGTGCCATCAGTGAGTCGATAGGGGCCAGCTCCTACGAGCAGTACTTC.

V gene TRBV20-1 combines with J gene TRBJ2-3; 7 bases map to TRBD2. The trim removed 5 bases at V and 1 base at J, leaving 6 bases unmatched. The CDR3 totals 14 residues. CDR1 is DFQATT, CDR2 SNEGSKA, per germline (reference sequence). The CDR3 sequence: CSADPSGRTDTQYF. The CDR3, as DNA: TGCAGTGCTGATCCTAGCGGCCGCACAGATACGCAGTATTTT.

The chain combines TRBV10-2 with TRBJ1-1; D perhaps matches TRBD1 (5 bases). CDR3 length equals 14 residues. Germline CDR1 reads WSHSY; CDR2 reads SAAADI. V was trimmed by 4 bases and J by 1 base, leaving 10 bases between them. The CDR3 loop is CASSVEQENTEAFF. The CDR3 DNA sequence: TGCGCCAGCAGTGTTGAACAGGAGAACACTGAAGCTTTCTTT.

There are many counts of this clonotype. V usage is TRBV28 and J usage is TRBJ2-3; D is perhaps TRBD1 or TRBD2 (5 bases each). CDR3 length: 14 residues. CDR1 is MDHEN, CDR2 SYDVKM, per germline. Between the trimmed V and J ends, which lost 3 bases and 5 bases, there was a span of 12 bases. As DNA, the CDR3 is TGTGCCAGCAGTTTTCCGGGACGGGTAGATACGCAGTATTTT. Protein: CASSFPGRVDTQYF.

The chain uses TRBV20-1 and TRBJ2-3; D call uncertain. CDR3 length: 11 residues. Trimming stripped 5 bases from V and 5 bases from J, with 8 bases between. The germline V gene has CDR1 DFQATT and CDR2 SNEGSKA (reference sequence). CDR3 in DNA: TGCAGTGCTGTTAGACTAGATACGCAGTATTTT. Encoded protein: CSAVRLDTQYF.

The chain has TRBV6-1 and TRBJ1-6; D is unclear. V was trimmed by 3 bases and J by 9 bases, leaving 18 bases between them. CDR3 length: 16 amino acids. In germline, CDR1 is MNHNS, CDR2 SASEGT. The CDR3 region is CASSEGWTEAGSPLHF. CDR3 in DNA: TGTGCCAGCAGTGAGGGTTGGACCGAAGCAGGTTCACCCCTCCACTTT.

The V gene is TRBV2, the J gene TRBJ2-7; D possibly corresponds to TRBD2 (5 bases). The CDR3 totals 13 residues. Germline assignment: CDR1 SNHLY and CDR2 FYNNEI. V shed 7 bases and J shed 2 bases, with 12 bases lying between them. DNA of the CDR3: TGTGCCAGCATACCGGGAACGACCTACGAGCAGTACTTC. As protein: CASIPGTTYEQYF.

This clonotype was recorded a few times. The chain is built from TRBV6-2 or TRBV6-3 and TRBJ2-4; 9 bases are shared with TRBD1. V trimming: 5 bases; J trimming: 8 bases; junction bases outside the gene matches: 10. Looked up from germline, CDR1 is MNHEY and CDR2 is SVGEGT. The CDR3 has 15 residues. The CDR3 coding sequence is TGTGCCAGCAGTAGGGACAGGGCTTTGAATTACATTCAGTACTTC. It encodes CASSRDRALNYIQYF.